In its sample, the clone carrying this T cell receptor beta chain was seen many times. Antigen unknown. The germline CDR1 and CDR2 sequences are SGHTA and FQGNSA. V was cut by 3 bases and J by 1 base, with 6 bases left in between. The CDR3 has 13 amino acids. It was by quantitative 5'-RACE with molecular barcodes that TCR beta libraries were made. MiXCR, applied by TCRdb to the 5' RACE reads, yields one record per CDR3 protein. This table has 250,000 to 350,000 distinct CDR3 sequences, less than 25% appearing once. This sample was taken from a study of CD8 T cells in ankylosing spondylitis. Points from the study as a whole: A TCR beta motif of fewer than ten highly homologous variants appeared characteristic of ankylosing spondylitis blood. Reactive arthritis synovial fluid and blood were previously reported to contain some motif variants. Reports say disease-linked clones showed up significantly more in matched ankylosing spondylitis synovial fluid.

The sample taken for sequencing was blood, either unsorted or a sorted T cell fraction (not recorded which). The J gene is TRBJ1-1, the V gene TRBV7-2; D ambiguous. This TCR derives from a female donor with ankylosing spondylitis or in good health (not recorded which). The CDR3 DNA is TGTGCCAGCAGCTTTACTCAGAACACTGAAGCTTTCTTT. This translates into CASSFTQNTEAFF.